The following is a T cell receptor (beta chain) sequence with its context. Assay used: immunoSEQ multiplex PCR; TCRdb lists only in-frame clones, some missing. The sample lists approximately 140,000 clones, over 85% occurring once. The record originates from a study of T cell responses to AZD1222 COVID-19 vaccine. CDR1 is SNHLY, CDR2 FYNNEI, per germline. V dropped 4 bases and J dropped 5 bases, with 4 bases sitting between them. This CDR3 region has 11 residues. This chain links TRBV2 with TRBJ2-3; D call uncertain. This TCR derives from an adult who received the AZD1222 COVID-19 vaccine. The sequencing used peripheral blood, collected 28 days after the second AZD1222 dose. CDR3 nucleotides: TGTGCCAGCAGTGGTAAAGATACGCAGTATTTT. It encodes CASSGKDTQYF. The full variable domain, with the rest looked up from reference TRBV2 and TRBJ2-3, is EPEVTQTPSHQVTQMGQEVILRCVPISNHLYFYWYRQILGQKVEFLVSFYNNEISEKSEIFDDQFSVERPDGSNFTLKIRSTKLEDSAMYFCASSGKDTQYFGPGTRLTVL.